These 23 T cell receptor beta chains came from one sample sequenced in a study of T cells after yellow fever vaccination. One entry per CDR3 protein, called by TCRdb with MiXCR from the 5' RACE reads. The sample carries approximately 160,000 distinct CDR3 sequences, 6.2% recorded once. This material consisted of CD4+ T cells sorted from PBMCs, taken on the day of the first yellow fever vaccination. Every receptor here comes from a man aged 18 to 35 who received the YFV17D yellow fever vaccine.

Regarding this clonotype: A read error may be the cause here, since a much bigger clone is one base away. This chain links TRBV7-2 with TRBJ2-3; D is undetermined. This CDR3 spans 13 amino acids. Trimming left V 7 bases short and J 9 bases short, with 17 bases between. Germline CDR1 SGHTA, CDR2 FQGNSA. The CDR3 nucleotides read TGTGCCAGCATCGCCCCTGGGTCCTCAACGCAGTATTTT. Amino acid sequence: CASIAPGSSTQYF.

The J gene is TRBJ2-6, the V gene TRBV20-1, with D tentatively TRBD1 or TRBD2 (6 bases each). V was trimmed by 5 bases and J by 2 bases, leaving 10 bases between them. Germline CDR1 is DFQATT and CDR2 is SNEGSKA (reference sequence). The length of the CDR3 is 14 residues. The CDR3, as DNA: TGCAGTGCTGCGAGGGGGGCTGGGGCCAACGTCCTGACTTTC. Amino acid sequence: CSAARGAGANVLTF.

This clonotype was observed many times. The chain has TRBV3-1 and TRBJ2-2; 9 bases fit TRBD2. V shed 1 base, J shed 0 bases, and the junction held 0 bases outside the gene matches. The CDR3 consists of 16 residues. Germline V gives CDR1 LGHDT, CDR2 YNNKEL (reference sequence). CDR3 coding DNA: TGTGCCAGCAGCCAAGGACTAGCGGCGAACACCGGGGAGCTGTTTTTT. It codes for CASSQGLAANTGELFF.

At least ten counts were recorded for this clonotype. V gene TRBV7-8 combines with J gene TRBJ1-5; D call uncertain. V gave up 5 bases and J gave up 7 bases, with 12 bases separating them. Germline-derived CDR1 and CDR2 are SGHVS and FQNEAQ. The length of the CDR3 is 13 residues. The CDR3 is CASSPPGGQPQHF. The CDR3 nucleotides read TGTGCCAGCAGCCCCCCCGGTGGCCAGCCCCAGCATTTT. Full variable domain (missing parts from reference TRBV7-8 and TRBJ1-5): GAGVSQSPRYKVAKRGQDVALRCDPISGHVSLFWYQQALGQGPEFLTYFQNEAQLDKSGLPSDRFFAERPEGSVSTLKIQRTQQEDSAVYLCASSPPGGQPQHFGDGTRLSIL.

This clonotype was found a few times. In DNA, the CDR3 is TGCGCCAGCAGCGATGGTAGTTTTGACGATGGCTACACCTTC. This sequence encodes CASSDGSFDDGYTF. The chain links TRBV5-1 to TRBJ1-2; D is unclear. Trimming removed 4 bases from V and 6 bases from J, with 16 bases in between. From germline, CDR1 is SGHRS and CDR2 YFSETQ. The CDR3 is 14 amino acids.

This clonotype occurred many times. The J gene is TRBJ2-3, the V gene TRBV21-1; the table calls TRBD2, which could not be checked here. TRBV21-1 is reported as a pseudogene. This CDR3 comprises 13 residues. The CDR3 DNA sequence: TGTGCCAGCGTGAGCGGGGGCACAGATACGCAGTATTTT. This translates into CASVSGGTDTQYF.

The sample holds many counts of this clonotype. This rearrangement joins TRBV7-2 to TRBJ2-5; the D gene is possibly TRBD1 (6 bases). Germline-derived CDR1 and CDR2 are SGHTA and FQGNSA. The CDR3 spans 14 residues. V was pared by 5 bases and J by 5 bases, with 15 bases between. CDR3 bases: TGTGCCAGCAGCCCGTTCTGGGGGCATGAGACCCAGTACTTC. Translation: CASSPFWGHETQYF. Filled out from reference TRBV7-2 and TRBJ2-5, the complete variable domain reads GAGVSQSPSNKVTEKGKDVELRCDPISGHTALYWYRQSLGQGLEFLIYFQGNSAPDKSGLPSDRFSAERTGGSVSTLTIQRTQQEDSAVYLCASSPFWGHETQYFGPGTRLLVL.

This clonotype appeared a few times. CDR3 protein: CASSGQGSVTEAFF. The CDR3 nucleotides read TGCGCCAGCAGCGGACAGGGATCGGTCACTGAAGCTTTCTTT. V and J are TRBV10-1 and TRBJ1-1; 8 nucleotides match TRBD1. The trim removed 6 bases at V and 4 bases at J, leaving 7 bases unmatched. This CDR3 comprises 14 residues. Germline CDR1 reads WNHNN; CDR2 reads SYGVQD (reference sequence).

This chain's CDR3 is CASLKGPSPGANVLTF. The CDR3, as DNA: TGTGCCAGCTTGAAGGGGCCGTCCCCTGGGGCCAACGTCCTGACTTTC. This rearrangement joins TRBV6-2 or TRBV6-3 to TRBJ2-6, with D possibly TRBD1 on 5 matching bases. The V and J ends lost 8 bases and 2 bases respectively, with 16 bases between them. Germline V lookup: CDR1 MNHEY, CDR2 SVGEGT. The CDR3 extends over 16 amino acids.

The rearrangement links TRBV18 to TRBJ1-1, with 8 bases aligning to TRBD1. The CDR3 spans 14 residues. V shed 7 bases, J shed 5 bases, and the junction held 9 bases outside the gene matches. Germline assignment: CDR1 KGHSH and CDR2 LQKENI. CDR3: CASLRQGLWTEAFF. CDR3 nucleotides: TGTGCCAGCTTGAGACAGGGGCTTTGGACTGAAGCTTTCTTT.

A few counts support this clonotype. This chain links TRBV5-6 with TRBJ2-5; tentative D call: TRBD1 (7 bases). The germline CDR1 and CDR2 sequences are SGHDT and YYEEEE. V lost 9 bases to trimming and J lost 4 bases, with 19 bases between them. The CDR3 runs 14 residues. DNA for the CDR3: TGTGCCACAAGGGGCCAGGGGGGTCTAGAGACCCAGTACTTC. Its translation is CATRGQGGLETQYF.

The chain couples TRBV6-1 to TRBJ2-3, with D possibly matching TRBD1 (6 bases). Trimming removed 6 bases at V and 4 bases at J, with 17 bases between. The germline CDR1 and CDR2 sequences are MNHNS and SASEGT. The CDR3 has 15 amino acids. The CDR3 nucleotides are TGTGCCAGCAGCAGACAGGCAGTGAGCCCAGATACGCAGTATTTT. This encodes CASSRQAVSPDTQYF.

This clonotype was counted between two and nine times. This sequence joins TRBV7-2 and TRBJ2-3; D not resolved. V lost 1 base to trimming and J lost 6 bases, with 8 bases between them. Germline V gene data show CDR1 as SGHTA and CDR2 as FQGNSA. The CDR3 runs 13 residues. The CDR3 DNA sequence: TGTGCCAGCAGCTTAGGCAGCCTGGATACGCAGTATTTT. Translation gives CASSLGSLDTQYF. The variable domain in full, completed from reference TRBV7-2 and TRBJ2-3, reads GAGVSQSPSNKVTEKGKDVELRCDPISGHTALYWYRQSLGQGLEFLIYFQGNSAPDKSGLPSDRFSAERTGGSVSTLTIQRTQQEDSAVYLCASSLGSLDTQYFGPGTRLTVL.

This sequence joins TRBV5-1 and TRBJ1-3; D remains ambiguous. This CDR3 spans 15 amino acids. Germline values: CDR1 SGHRS, CDR2 YFSETQ. The ends were cut back, 5 bases at V and 0 bases at J, with 12 bases in the middle. The CDR3 is CASRASADSGNTIYF. CDR3 sequence (DNA): TGCGCCAGCAGGGCTTCTGCCGACTCTGGAAACACCATATATTTT.

The CDR3: CASSTRTGPTGELFF. CDR3 DNA sequence: TGTGCCAGCTCAACGAGGACAGGGCCCACCGGGGAGCTGTTTTTT. J is TRBJ2-2 and V is TRBV18; 8 nucleotides align to TRBD1. The CDR3 spans 15 residues. The germline CDR1 and CDR2 sequences are KGHSH and LQKENI. Unmatched junction bases numbered 6, after V lost 5 bases and J lost 4 bases.

This clonotype was counted ten times or more. The V gene is TRBV12-3 or TRBV12-4, the J gene TRBJ2-6; D remains ambiguous. The CDR3 consists of 15 residues. With 7 bases removed from V and 4 bases from J, the gap between germline ends came to 14 bases. CDR3 residues: CASTPGVTGANVLTF. The CDR3, as DNA: TGTGCCAGCACCCCGGGTGTGACGGGGGCCAACGTCCTGACTTTC.

The chain uses TRBV19 and TRBJ1-1, with D tentatively TRBD1 (5 bases). This CDR3 spans 13 amino acids. The germline CDR1 and CDR2 sequences are LNHDA and SQIVND (reference sequence). V lost 3 bases to trimming and J lost 6 bases, with 11 bases between them. The CDR3 sequence is CASSIRAGAEAFF. In DNA form, the CDR3 reads TGTGCCAGTAGTATCAGGGCTGGCGCTGAAGCTTTCTTT.

For this clonotype: Given a much more abundant clone one base away, this may be a read error. The rearrangement joins TRBV3-1 to TRBJ1-2; D is possibly TRBD1 (5 bases). Trimming stripped 0 bases from V and 8 bases from J, with 13 bases between. Looked up from germline, CDR1 is LGHDT and CDR2 is YNNKEL (reference sequence). The CDR3 has 14 amino acids. The CDR3 region is CASSQDSGFGGYTF. In nucleotides, the CDR3 is TGTGCCAGCAGCCAAGATTCAGGGTTCGGGGGCTACACCTTC. Based on the CDR3 plus reference TRBV3-1 and TRBJ1-2, the full variable domain is DTAVSQTPKYLVTQMGNDKSIKCEQNLGHDTMYWYKQDSKKFLKIMFSYNNKELIINETVPNRFSPKSPDKAHLNLHINSLELGDSAVYFCASSQDSGFGGYTFGSGTRLTVV.

About this clonotype: A much larger clone lies a single base off, so this may be a read error. The J gene is TRBJ1-4, the V gene TRBV28; perhaps TRBD1 as D (5 bases). Deletions cut 7 bases from V and 12 bases from J, with 21 bases between. This CDR3 comprises 14 residues. Per germline, CDR1 MDHEN and CDR2 SYDVKM. CDR3 amino acids: CASKFGAASEELFF. CDR3 nucleotides: TGTGCCAGCAAATTCGGGGCCGCTTCCGAAGAACTGTTTTTT.

This clonotype was detected many times. The genes are TRBV15 and TRBJ2-2; D ambiguous. Deletions cut 3 bases from V and 1 base from J, with 15 bases between. Germline V gives CDR1 LNHNV, CDR2 YYDKDF (reference sequence). This CDR3 region has 17 residues. The CDR3 sequence: CATSRVLDIWNTGELFF. The DNA of the CDR3 is TGTGCCACCAGCAGGGTTCTTGACATATGGAACACCGGGGAGCTGTTTTTT.

In its sample, this clonotype was seen many times. J is TRBJ2-2 and V is TRBV9; 7 bases align to TRBD2. V was clipped by 4 bases and J by 0 bases; unmatched bases: 9. Germline assignment: CDR1 SGDLS and CDR2 YYNGEE. This CDR3 is built from 17 residues. CDR3 nucleotide sequence: TGTGCCAGCAGCCCGACCGGGGCGGGGGCGAACACCGGGGAGCTGTTTTTT. This codes for CASSPTGAGANTGELFF. The full variable domain, completed using reference TRBV9 and TRBJ2-2, is DSGVTQTPKHLITATGQRVTLRCSPRSGDLSVYWYQQSLDQGLQFLIQYYNGEERAKGNILERFSAQQFPDLHSELNLSSLELGDSALYFCASSPTGAGANTGELFFGEGSRLTVL.

This chain connects TRBV5-4 to TRBJ2-1; 7 bases agree with TRBD1. Germline V gene sequence: CDR1 SGHNT, CDR2 YYREEE (reference sequence). The CDR3 length is 14 residues. After removal of 4 bases from V and 8 bases from J, the junction contained 9 bases not matched to a gene. The CDR3 loop reads CASSPMDRLDEQFF. CDR3 nucleotide sequence: TGTGCCAGCAGCCCCATGGACAGGTTAGATGAGCAGTTCTTC.

Ten or more counts support this clonotype. V is TRBV2 and J is TRBJ2-7, with unresolved D. The germline V gene has CDR1 SNHLY and CDR2 FYNNEI. With 3 bases removed from V and 6 bases from J, the gap between germline ends came to 9 bases. There are 12 residues in the CDR3. Here the CDR3 reads CASSESKGEQYV. In DNA form, the CDR3 reads TGTGCCAGCAGTGAGTCAAAGGGCGAGCAGTACGTC.